One T cell receptor (beta chain) is described in this entry. Its antigen is unknown. Mismatch with germline at one junction end may stem from a read error. The entry originates in a study of CD8+CD57+ T cells in acquired aplastic anemia. Overall study: The DNA of sorted CD4+ and CD8+ cells averaged approximately 2.9 ug.

The CDR3 covers 13 residues. Per the germline V gene, CDR1 is MGHRA and CDR2 is YSYEKL. Findings and limits, study-wide: Patients versus controls showed no significant CD8+ Simpson's diversity difference. Patients and controls turned out to have around 29 CD8+ CDR3 sequences in common.

The patients chosen for sequencing had shown expansion of CD8+CD57+ cells (detected by flow cytometry). Receipt of therapy had not occurred in any patient by the time of blood sampling. Profiling that covered TCR beta VDJ and CDR3 relied on genomic DNA as its template. A single record per CDR3 protein comes from TCRdb applying MiXCR to the reads. The data show over 150,000 distinct CDR3 sequences, around half seen once. The specimen sequenced was sorted CD4+, CD8+, or CD8+CD57+ T cells (not recorded which) from PBMCs. This sequence joins TRBV4-1 and TRBJ1-1, with D possibly being TRBD1 (5 bases). This TCR derives from a human donor with aplastic anemia. CDR3 amino acids: CASSNLRDTEAFF. CDR3 DNA sequence: TGTGCCAGCAGCAACCTCAGGGACACTGAAGCTTTCTTT.